Only a few counts were recorded for the clone carrying this T cell receptor beta chain. Its antigen is not identified. Of the isolated RNA, all was reverse transcribed, and so the sequenced material was expressed TCRB transcripts. The method was immunoSEQ multiplex PCR; TCRdb's version includes in-frame clones alone and lacks a portion of them. This repertoire shows a few hundred thousand clones, less than 15% found once; its top ten account for roughly 0.015%. Approximately 100 mL of blood, on average, came from one heparinised draw per donor. These data originate in a study of beta chain features in type 1 diabetes. The study's findings and limits: Significant though moderate, a shortening of TCRB CDR3s appeared in all four CD4+ subsets of Type 1 diabetes patients.

V lost 5 bases to trimming and J lost 5 bases; unmatched junction nucleotides: 7. Per the germline V gene, CDR1 is SGHTA and CDR2 is FQGTGA. The CDR3 loop spans 14 amino acids. Sequencing used naive CD4+ T cells from blood. The receptor's source is a woman between 18 and 29 years old with type 1 diabetes. The rearrangement links TRBV7-3 to TRBJ1-1, with 8 positions matching TRBD1. The CDR3 protein is CASSARQGSTEAFF. The DNA for the CDR3 is TGTGCCAGCAGCGCCCGACAGGGGAGTACTGAAGCTTTCTTT.